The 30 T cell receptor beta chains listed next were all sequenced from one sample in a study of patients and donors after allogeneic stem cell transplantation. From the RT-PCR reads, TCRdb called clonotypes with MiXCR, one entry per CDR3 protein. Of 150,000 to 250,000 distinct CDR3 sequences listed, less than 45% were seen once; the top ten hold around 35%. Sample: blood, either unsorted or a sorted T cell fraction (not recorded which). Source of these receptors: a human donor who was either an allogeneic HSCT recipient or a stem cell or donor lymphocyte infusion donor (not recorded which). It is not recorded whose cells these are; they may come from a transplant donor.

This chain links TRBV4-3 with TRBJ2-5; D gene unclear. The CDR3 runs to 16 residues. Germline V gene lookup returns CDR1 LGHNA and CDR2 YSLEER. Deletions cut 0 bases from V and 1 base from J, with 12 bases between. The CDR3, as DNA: TGCGCCAGCAGCCAAGATCTTAAGGCCTTCCAAGAGACCCAGTACTTC. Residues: CASSQDLKAFQETQYF.

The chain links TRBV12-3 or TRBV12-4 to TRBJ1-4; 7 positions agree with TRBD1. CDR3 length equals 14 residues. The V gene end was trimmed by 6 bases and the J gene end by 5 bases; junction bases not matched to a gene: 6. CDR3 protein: CASSRGQRNEKLFF. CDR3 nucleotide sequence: TGTGCCAGCAGCCGGGGACAGCGAAATGAAAAACTGTTTTTT.

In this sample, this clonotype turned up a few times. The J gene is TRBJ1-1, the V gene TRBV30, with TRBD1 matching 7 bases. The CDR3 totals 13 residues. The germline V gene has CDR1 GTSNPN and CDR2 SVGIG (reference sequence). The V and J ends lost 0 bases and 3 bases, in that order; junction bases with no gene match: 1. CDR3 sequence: CAWSVDRDTEAFF. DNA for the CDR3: TGTGCCTGGAGTGTCGACAGGGACACTGAAGCTTTCTTT.

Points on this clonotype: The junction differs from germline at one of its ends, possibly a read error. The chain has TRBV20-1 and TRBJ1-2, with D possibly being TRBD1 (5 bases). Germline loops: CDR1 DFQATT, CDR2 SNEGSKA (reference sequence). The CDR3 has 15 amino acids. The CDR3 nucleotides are TGCAGTGCTATATCAATGGGGCAGACCCGCTATGCCTACACCTTC. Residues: CSAISMGQTRYAYTF.

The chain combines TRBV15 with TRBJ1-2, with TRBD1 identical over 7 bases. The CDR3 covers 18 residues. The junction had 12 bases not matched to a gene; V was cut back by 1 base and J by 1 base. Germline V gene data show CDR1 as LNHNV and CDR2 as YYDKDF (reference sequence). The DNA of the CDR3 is TGTGCCACCAGCAGAGGAGGAAAGGTGCAGGGGGGTAACTATGGCTACACCTTC. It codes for CATSRGGKVQGGNYGYTF.

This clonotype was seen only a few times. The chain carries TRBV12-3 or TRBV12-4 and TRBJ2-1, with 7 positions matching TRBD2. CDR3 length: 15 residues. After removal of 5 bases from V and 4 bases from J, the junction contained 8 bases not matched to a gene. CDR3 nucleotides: TGTGCCAGCAGTGACCTAGCGGCAGCTTACAATGAGCAGTTCTTC. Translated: CASSDLAAAYNEQFF.

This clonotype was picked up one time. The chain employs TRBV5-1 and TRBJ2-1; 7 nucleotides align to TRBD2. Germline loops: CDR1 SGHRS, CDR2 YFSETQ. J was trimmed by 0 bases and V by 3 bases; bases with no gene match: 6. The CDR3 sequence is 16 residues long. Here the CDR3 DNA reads TGCGCCAGCAGCTCGAAAGCGGGGAGCTCCTACAATGAGCAGTTCTTC. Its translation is CASSSKAGSSYNEQFF.

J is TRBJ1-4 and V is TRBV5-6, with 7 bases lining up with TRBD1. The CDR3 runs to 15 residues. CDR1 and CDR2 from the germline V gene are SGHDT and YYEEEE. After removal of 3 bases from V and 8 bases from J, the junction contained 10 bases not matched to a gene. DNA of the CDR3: TGTGCCAGCAGCTCGGGGGCGCAAGGGGGCGAAAAACTGTTTTTT. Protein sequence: CASSSGAQGGEKLFF.

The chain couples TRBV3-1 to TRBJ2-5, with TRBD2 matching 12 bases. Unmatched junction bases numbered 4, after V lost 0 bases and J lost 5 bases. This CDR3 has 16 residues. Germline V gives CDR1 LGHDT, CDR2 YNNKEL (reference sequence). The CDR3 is CASSQDSTSGSETQYF. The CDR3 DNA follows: TGTGCCAGCAGCCAAGATTCGACTAGCGGGAGCGAGACCCAGTACTTC.

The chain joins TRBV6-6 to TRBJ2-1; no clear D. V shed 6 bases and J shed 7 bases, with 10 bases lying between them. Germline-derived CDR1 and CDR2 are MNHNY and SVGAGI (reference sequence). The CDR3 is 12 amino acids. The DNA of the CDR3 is TGTGCCAGCAGCCCCGGGTGGAATGAGCAGTTCTTC. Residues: CASSPGWNEQFF.

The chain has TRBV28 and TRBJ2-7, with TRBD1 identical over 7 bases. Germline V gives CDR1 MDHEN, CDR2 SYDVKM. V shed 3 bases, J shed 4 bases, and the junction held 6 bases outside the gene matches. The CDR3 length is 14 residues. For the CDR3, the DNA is TGTGCCAGCAGTTTTAGGGGACAGACGTACGAGCAGTACTTC. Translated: CASSFRGQTYEQYF.

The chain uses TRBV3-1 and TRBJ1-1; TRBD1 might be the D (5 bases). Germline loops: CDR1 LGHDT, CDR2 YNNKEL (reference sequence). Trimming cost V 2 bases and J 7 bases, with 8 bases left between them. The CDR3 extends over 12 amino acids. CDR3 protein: CASSQTGGEAFF. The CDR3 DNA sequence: TGTGCCAGCAGCCAAACCGGGGGTGAAGCTTTCTTT.

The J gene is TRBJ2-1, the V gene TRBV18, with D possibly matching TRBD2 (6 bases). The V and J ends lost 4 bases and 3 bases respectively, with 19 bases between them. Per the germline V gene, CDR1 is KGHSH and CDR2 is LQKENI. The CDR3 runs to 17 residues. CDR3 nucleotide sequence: TGTGCCAGCTCACTTTCGGACGGACGACTAGACTACAATGAGCAGTTCTTC. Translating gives CASSLSDGRLDYNEQFF.

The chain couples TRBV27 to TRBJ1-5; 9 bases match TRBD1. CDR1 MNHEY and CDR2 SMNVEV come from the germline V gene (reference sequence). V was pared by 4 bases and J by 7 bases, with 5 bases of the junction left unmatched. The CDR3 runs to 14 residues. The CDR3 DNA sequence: TGTGCCAGCAGTTCTCGGACAGGGGCACAGCCCCAGCATTTT. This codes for CASSSRTGAQPQHF.

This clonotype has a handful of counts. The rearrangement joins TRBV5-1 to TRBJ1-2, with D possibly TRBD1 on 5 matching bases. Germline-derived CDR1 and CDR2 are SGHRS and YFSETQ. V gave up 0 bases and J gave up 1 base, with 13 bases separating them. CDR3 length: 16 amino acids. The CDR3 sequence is CASSLVPAGGNYGYTF. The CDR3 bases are TGCGCCAGCAGCTTGGTACCAGCCGGGGGTAACTATGGCTACACCTTC.

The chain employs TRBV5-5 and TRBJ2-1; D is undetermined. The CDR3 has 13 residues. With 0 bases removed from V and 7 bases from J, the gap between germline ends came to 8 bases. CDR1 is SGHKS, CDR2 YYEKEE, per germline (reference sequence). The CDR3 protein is CASSLGLRNEQFF. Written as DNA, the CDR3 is TGTGCCAGCAGCTTGGGACTTCGAAATGAGCAGTTCTTC.

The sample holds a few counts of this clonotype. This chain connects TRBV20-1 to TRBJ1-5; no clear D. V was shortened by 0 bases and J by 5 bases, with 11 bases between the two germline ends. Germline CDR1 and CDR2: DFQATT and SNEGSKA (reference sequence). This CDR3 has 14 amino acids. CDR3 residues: CSARERIWHQPQHF. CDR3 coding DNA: TGCAGTGCTAGAGAGAGAATCTGGCATCAGCCCCAGCATTTT.

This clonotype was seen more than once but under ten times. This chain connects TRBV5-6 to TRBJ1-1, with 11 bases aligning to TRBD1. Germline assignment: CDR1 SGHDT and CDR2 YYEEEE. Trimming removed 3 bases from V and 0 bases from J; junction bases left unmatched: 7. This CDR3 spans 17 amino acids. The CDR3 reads CASSWGQGVPMNTEAFF. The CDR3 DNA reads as TGTGCCAGCAGCTGGGGACAGGGGGTCCCCATGAACACTGAAGCTTTCTTT.

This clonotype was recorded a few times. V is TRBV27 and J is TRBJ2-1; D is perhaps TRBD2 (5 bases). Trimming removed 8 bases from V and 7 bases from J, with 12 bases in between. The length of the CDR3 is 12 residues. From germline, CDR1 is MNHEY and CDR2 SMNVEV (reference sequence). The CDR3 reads CASLAPGNEQFF. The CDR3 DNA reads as TGTGCCAGCCTAGCCCCGGGGAATGAGCAGTTCTTC.

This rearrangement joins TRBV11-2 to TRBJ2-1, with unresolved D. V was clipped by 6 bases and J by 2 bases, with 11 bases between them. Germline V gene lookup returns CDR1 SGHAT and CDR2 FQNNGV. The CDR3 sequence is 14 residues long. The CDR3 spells CASSKAETYNEQFF. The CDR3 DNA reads TGTGCCAGCAGTAAGGCGGAAACCTACAATGAGCAGTTCTTC.

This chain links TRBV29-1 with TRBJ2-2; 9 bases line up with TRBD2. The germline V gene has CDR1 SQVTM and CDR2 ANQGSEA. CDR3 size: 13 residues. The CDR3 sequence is CSISGRLAGELFF. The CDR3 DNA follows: TGCAGTATTAGCGGGAGATTGGCCGGGGAGCTGTTTTTT.

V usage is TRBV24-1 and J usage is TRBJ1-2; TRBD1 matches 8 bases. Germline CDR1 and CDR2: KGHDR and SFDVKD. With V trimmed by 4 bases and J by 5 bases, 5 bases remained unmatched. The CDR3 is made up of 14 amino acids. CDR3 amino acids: CATSDRTGYYGYTF. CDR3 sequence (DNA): TGTGCCACCAGTGACCGGACAGGGTATTATGGCTACACCTTC.

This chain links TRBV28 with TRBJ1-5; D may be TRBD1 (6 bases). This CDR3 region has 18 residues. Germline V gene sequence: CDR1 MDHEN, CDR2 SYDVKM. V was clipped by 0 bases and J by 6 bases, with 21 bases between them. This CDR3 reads CASSLWEFQGRSSQPQHF. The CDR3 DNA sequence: TGTGCCAGCAGTTTATGGGAATTCCAGGGGCGATCTAGTCAGCCCCAGCATTTT.

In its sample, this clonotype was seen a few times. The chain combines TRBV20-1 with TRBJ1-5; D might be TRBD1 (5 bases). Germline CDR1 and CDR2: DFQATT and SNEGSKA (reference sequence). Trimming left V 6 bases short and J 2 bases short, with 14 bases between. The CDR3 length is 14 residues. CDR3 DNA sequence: TGCAGTGCAGGACACCCGGGGCGCAATCAGCCCCAGCATTTT. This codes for CSAGHPGRNQPQHF.

The CDR3 reads CASSLQGGEDQPQHF. Written as DNA, the CDR3 is TGTGCCAGCAGTTTACAGGGTGGCGAGGATCAGCCCCAGCATTTT. The rearrangement joins TRBV27 to TRBJ1-5; a weak D match, TRBD1 (5 bases). CDR1 and CDR2 (germline): MNHEY, SMNVEV (reference sequence). The CDR3 covers 15 residues. V shed 2 bases and J shed 5 bases, with 13 bases lying between them.

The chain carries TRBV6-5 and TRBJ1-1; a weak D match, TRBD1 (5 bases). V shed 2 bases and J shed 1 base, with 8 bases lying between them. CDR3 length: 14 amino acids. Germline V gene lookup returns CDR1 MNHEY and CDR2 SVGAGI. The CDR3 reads CASSYEGRNTEAFF. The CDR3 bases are TGTGCCAGCAGTTACGAGGGGAGGAACACTGAAGCTTTCTTT.

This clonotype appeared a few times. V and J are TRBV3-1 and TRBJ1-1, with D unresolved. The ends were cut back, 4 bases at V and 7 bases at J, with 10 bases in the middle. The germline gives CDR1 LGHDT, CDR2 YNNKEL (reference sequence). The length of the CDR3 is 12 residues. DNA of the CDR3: TGTGCCAGCAGCCGAATTAACGGTGAAGCTTTCTTT. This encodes CASSRINGEAFF.

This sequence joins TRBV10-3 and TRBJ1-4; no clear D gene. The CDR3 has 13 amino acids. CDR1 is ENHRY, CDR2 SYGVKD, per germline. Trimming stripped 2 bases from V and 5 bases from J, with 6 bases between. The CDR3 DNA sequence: TGTGCCATCAGTGAGATAGAAAATGAAAAACTGTTTTTT. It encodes CAISEIENEKLFF.

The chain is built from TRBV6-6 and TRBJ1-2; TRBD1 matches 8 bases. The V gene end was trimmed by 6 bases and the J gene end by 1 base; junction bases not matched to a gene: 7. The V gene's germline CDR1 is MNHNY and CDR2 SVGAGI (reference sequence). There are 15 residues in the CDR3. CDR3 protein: CASRPGTGVNYGYTF. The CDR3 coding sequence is TGTGCCAGCAGACCCGGGACAGGAGTTAACTATGGCTACACCTTC.

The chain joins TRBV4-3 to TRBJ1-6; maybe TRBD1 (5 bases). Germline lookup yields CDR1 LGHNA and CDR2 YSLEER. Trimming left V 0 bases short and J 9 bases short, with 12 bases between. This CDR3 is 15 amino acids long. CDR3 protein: CASSQDGGVRSPLHF. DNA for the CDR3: TGCGCCAGCAGCCAAGACGGAGGGGTCCGTTCACCCCTCCACTTT.